This TCR beta chain was sequenced for a study of beta chain features in type 1 diabetes. Background on the study: The examined sorted cells totaled under 120 million across samples. Whole-study results and caveats: In type 1 diabetes patients, VDJ junctions had fewer insertions; deletions at these junctions were more frequent. Type 1 diabetes patients had moderately but significantly shorter TCRB CDR3s in all four CD4+ subsets.

This clone appeared a few times. Its antigen remains unknown. The entirety of the isolated RNA underwent reverse transcription, so expressed TCRB transcripts were sequenced. Libraries were prepared by immunoSEQ multiplex PCR; TCRdb keeps only in-frame clonotypes and omits some of them. This sample has around 450,000 clones, with about an eighth found just once. Germline loops: CDR1 SGHVS, CDR2 FNYEAQ. The CDR3 extends over 18 amino acids. J lost 2 bases, V lost 5 bases, and 15 bases had no gene match. The clonotype comes from a woman between 18 and 29 years old in good health. The sample consisted of naive CD4+ T cells from blood. The J gene is TRBJ2-5, the V gene TRBV7-6; TRBD2 agrees at 9 bases. The CDR3, as DNA: TGTGCCAGCAGCCCCGGGCATGGTGGCGGGGGGGCTCAAGAGACCCAGTACTTC. It yields the protein CASSPGHGGGGAQETQYF.